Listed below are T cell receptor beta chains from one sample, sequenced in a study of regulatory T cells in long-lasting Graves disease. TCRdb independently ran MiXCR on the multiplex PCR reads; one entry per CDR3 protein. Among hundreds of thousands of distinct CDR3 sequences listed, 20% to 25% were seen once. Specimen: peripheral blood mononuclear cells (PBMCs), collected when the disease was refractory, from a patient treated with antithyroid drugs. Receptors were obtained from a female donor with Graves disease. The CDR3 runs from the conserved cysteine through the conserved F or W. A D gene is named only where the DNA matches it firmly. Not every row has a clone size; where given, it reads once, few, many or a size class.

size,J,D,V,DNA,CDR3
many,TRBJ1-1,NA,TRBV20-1,TGCAGTGCTAGTGAGTCGGTGAACACTGAAGCTTTCTTT,CSASESVNTEAFF
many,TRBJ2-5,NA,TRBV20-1,TGCAGTGGATTAAAGGGGGGAGAGACCCAGTACTTC,CSGLKGGETQYF
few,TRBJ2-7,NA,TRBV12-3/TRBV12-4,TGTGCCAGCAGCCGGGCAGGGGATCGTTCCTACGAGCAGTACTTC,CASSRAGDRSYEQYF
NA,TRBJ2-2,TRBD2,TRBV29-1,TGCAGCGTTGAATACGGGAGGGCCGGGACCGGGGAGCTGTTTTTT,CSVEYGRAGTGELFF
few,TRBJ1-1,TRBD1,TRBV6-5,TGTGCCAGCAGTTCCCGGGACAGGATGAACACTGAAGCTTTCTTT,CASSSRDRMNTEAFF
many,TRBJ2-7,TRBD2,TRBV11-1,TGTGCCAGCAGCTTAATGTGGGAGGGCCGGAACGAGCAGTACTTC,CASSLMWEGRNEQYF
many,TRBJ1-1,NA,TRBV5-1,TGTGCCAGCAGCCCCCAACAGGGAACTGAAGCTTTCTTT,CASSPQQGTEAFF
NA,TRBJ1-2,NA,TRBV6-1,TGTGCCAGCAGTAGGGCGTTGAACTATGGCTACACCTTC,CASSRALNYGYTF
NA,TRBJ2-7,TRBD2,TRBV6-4,TGTGCCAGCAGTGACTCGAGTGCGGGGGCCTACGAGCAGTACTTC,CASSDSSAGAYEQYF
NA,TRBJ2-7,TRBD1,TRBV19,TGTGCCAGTAGTCCAACAGGGGCCTGGGAGCAGTACTTC,CASSPTGAWEQYF
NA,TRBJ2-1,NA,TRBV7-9,TGTGCCAGCAGCTTAACCGAAGGACATGACAATGAGCAGTTCTTC,CASSLTEGHDNEQFF
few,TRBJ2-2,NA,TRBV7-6,TGTGCCAGCATCCTCGGGCCTATCCCCGGGGAGCTGTTTTTT,CASILGPIPGELFF
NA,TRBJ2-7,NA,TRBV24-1,TGTGCCACCAGTGGGGATTCCTACGAGCAGTACTTC,CATSGDSYEQYF
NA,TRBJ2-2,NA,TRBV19,TGTGCCAGTAGTATATCGGGGTCGCGACAAGAGCTGTTTTTT,CASSISGSRQELFF
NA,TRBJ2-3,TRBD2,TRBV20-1,TGCAGTGCTAGTCTTTTGCGGGAGTCTGAAGATACGCAGTATTTT,CSASLLRESEDTQYF
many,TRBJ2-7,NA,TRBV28,TGTGCCAGCAGTTTACAGCAGGGGAGATCCTACGAGCAGTACTTC,CASSLQQGRSYEQYF
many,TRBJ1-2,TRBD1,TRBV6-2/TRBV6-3,TGTGCCAGCAGTTACGGGACAGAGGGCGGCTACACCTTC,CASSYGTEGGYTF
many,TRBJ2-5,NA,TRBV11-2,TGTGCCAGCAGCTTATGGTCAGGAGAGACCCAGTACTTC,CASSLWSGETQYF
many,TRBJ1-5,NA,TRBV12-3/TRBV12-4,TGTGCCAGCAGTTTAAGTTCCGGTAACAATCAGCCCCAGCATTTT,CASSLSSGNNQPQHF
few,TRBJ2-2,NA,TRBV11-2,TGTGCCAGCAGCTTAGTGGGGAGGACCGACGGGGAGCTGCTTTTT,CASSLVGRTDGELLF
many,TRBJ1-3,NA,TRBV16,TGTGCCAGCAGCCAATCCCCCGGAGAGGGCTATTTT,CASSQSPGEGYF
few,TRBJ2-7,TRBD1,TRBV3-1,TGTGCCAGCAGCCCCCCGGGACAGGGGGCAAACGAGCAGTACTTC,CASSPPGQGANEQYF
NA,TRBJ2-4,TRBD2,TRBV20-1,TGCAGTGCCCCGTTGGGGGAGGGCAAAAACATTCAGTACTTC,CSAPLGEGKNIQYF
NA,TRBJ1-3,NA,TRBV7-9,TGTGCCAGCACCGAGGGAACAACAGTTAACACCATATATTTT,CASTEGTTVNTIYF
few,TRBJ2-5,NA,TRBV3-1,TGTGCCAGCAGCCAAGGGGCACGGGGACGAGGCGAGACCCAGTACTTC,CASSQGARGRGETQYF
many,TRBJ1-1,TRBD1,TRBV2,TGTGCCAGCAGCAGCACAGGGGGCAGGACTGAAGCTTTCTTT,CASSSTGGRTEAFF
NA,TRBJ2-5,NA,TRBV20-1,TGCAGTGCTAGAGATCGGGGCGCGGAGACCCAGTACTTC,CSARDRGAETQYF
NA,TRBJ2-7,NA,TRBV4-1,TGCGCCAGCAGCCAGGGCGGACCCCTCGAGCAGTACTTC,CASSQGGPLEQYF
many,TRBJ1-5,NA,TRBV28,TGTGCCAGTCACACAGGGTATAGCAATCAGCCCCAGCATTTT,CASHTGYSNQPQHF
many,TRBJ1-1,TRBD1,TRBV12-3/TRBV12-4,TGTGCCAGCAGTCCCCGACAGGGCCGGAACACTGAAGCTTTCTTT,CASSPRQGRNTEAFF
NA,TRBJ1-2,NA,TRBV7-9,TGTGCCAGCAGCTTAGGGGGGTTAGGAGGTGGCTACACCTTC,CASSLGGLGGGYTF
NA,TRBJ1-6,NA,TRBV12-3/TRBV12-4,TGTGCCAGCAGTTTAGCGCAAGGGGGGAAGAATTCACCCCTCCACTTT,CASSLAQGGKNSPLHF
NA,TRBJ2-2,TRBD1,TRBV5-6,TGTGCCAGCAGCTTGTCGAGGGGCACAGGGGGCACCGGGGAGCTGTTTTTT,CASSLSRGTGGTGELFF
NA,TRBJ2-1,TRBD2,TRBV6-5,TGTGCCAGCAGTTTCGGACTAGCTTATGAGCAGTTCTTC,CASSFGLAYEQFF
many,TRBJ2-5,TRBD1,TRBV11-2,TGTGCCAGCAGCCAAGACCTAGACAGGGCGCGAGAGACCCAGTACTTC,CASSQDLDRARETQYF
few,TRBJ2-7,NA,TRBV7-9,TGTGCCAGCAGCGAGCAGACAGTCTTCGAGCAGTACTTC,CASSEQTVFEQYF
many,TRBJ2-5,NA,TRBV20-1,TGCAGTGCCCGCCGGACAGTACAAGAGACCCAGTACTTC,CSARRTVQETQYF
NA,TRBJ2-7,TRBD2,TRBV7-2,TGTGCCAGCAGCTTAGATAGCGGGGGGTCCTACGAGCAGTACTTC,CASSLDSGGSYEQYF
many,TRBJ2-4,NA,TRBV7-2,TGTGCCAGCAGCTTACCAAAGAGGGGACGTGGAACGATAGCCAAAAACATTCAGTACTTC,CASSLPKRGRGTIAKNIQYF
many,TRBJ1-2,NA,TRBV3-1,TGTGCCAGCAGCCAAGAAATGGCGGACTATGGCTACACCTTC,CASSQEMADYGYTF
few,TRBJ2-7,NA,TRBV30,TGTGCCTGGAGTGTCGCATCCTCCTACGAGCAGTACTTC,CAWSVASSYEQYF
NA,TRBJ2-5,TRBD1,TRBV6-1,TGTGCCAGCAGTCCGGACAGGGTGCTATTGGGGGCAGAGACCCAGTACTTC,CASSPDRVLLGAETQYF
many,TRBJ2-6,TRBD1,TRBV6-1,TGTGCCAGCAGTAAGAACAGGGGACCCCACTCTGGGGCCAACGTCCTGACTTTC,CASSKNRGPHSGANVLTF
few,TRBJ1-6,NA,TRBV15,TGTGCCACCAGCAGAGATTTGGGTTTTAATTCACCCCTCCACTTT,CATSRDLGFNSPLHF
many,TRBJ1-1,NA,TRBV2,TGTGCCAGCAGGAAGGGAGGGGCGGGCGATGTGGAAGCTTTCTTT,CASRKGGAGDVEAFF
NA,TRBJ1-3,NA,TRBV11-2,TGTGCCAGCAGCTTCACCGCGGGGGACTCTGGAAACACCATATATTTT,CASSFTAGDSGNTIYF
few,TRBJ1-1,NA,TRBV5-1,TGCGCCAGCAGCTTGGTGGATCGGGGGGGGAACACTGAAGCTTTCTTT,CASSLVDRGGNTEAFF
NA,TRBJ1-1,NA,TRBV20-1,TGCAGTGCTAGAGATAGGCCGGGGGCGTACACTGAAGCTTTCTTT,CSARDRPGAYTEAFF
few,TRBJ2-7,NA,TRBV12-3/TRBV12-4,TGTGCCAGCAGTCCCCAGTCCTACGAGCAGTACTTC,CASSPQSYEQYF
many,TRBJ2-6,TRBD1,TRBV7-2,TGTGCCAGCGGGACAGGCGGCTCTGGGGCCAACGTCCTGACTTTC,CASGTGGSGANVLTF
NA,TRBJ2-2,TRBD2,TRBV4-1,TGCGCCAGCAGCCCTTACCCTAGCGGGGTCACCGGGGAGCTGTTTTTT,CASSPYPSGVTGELFF
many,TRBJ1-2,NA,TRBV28,TGTGCCAGCCTTGGACGGCTTTATGGCTACACCTTC,CASLGRLYGYTF
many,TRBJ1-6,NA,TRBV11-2,TGTGCCAGCAGCCCCGAGGCGTTCAATTCACCCCTCCACTTT,CASSPEAFNSPLHF
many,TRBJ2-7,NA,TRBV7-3,TGTGCCAGCAGCCCAGGGGGGGGCAGTACCTACGAGCAGTACTTC,CASSPGGGSTYEQYF
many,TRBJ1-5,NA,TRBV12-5,TGTGCTAGTGCCCGGGGGGGTACCAATCAGCCCCAGCATTTT,CASARGGTNQPQHF